This T cell receptor beta chain was identified during a study of cytomegalovirus exposure and HLA in healthy donors (dated by TCRdb to about 2017). Background for the entire study: A later analysis indicated that the 120 or so validation repertoires were generated on the platform also employed for the approximately 670 repertoires of the first cohort. Besides the first cohort of roughly 660 subjects, a separate validation cohort made up of 120 different subjects was used. To predict cytomegalovirus infection status, the study brought together high-throughput TCR immunosequencing, statistical association of individual TCRs with disease status, and machine learning. The study was designed to test whether signatures of past pathogen exposure could be identified by cataloging public T cell receptors.

The library was obtained by the immunoSEQ multiplex PCR assay. In the authors' own workflow: A statistical classification framework was built to diagnose cytomegalovirus status from the catalog of TCR beta chain sequences. What TCRdb holds here is the immuneACCESS table cut down to in-frame rearrangements. Part of the clones is not present; checked against another copy, under half of the missing clones reflect an unresolved V gene, and the others are unexplained. Clone size and V and J calls were adopted from that table, with D and trimming inferred from the DNA. This sample lists about 74,000 clones; around 95% were detected once. Clones ranked in the top ten supply approximately 2.1% of the sample. The donors were included in the validation cohort of over a hundred subjects, a group kept apart from the approximately 700-subject first cohort. The cysteine opens and the phenylalanine closes a CDR3 of 13 amino acids. The kept DNA is CDR3 alone, 39 bases in frame from the first base. The germline V gene supplies CDR1 SGHVS and CDR2 FQNEAQ. V sheds 2 bases and J sheds 4 bases, leaving 9 bases between their ends.

Beyond this particular receptor, the publication reports: A total of roughly 160 TCR beta chains were listed by the study as associated with cytomegalovirus. Most TCR sequences were observed very rarely across donors, whereas some public TCRs were present in many individuals. The classifier was reported to diagnose cytomegalovirus status with high specificity and sensitivity in both the original cohort and the validation cohort. A later analysis lacked HLA typing for the validation cohort, so it scored co-occurrence in that cohort across all 120 or so repertoires. Subsequent analysis determined that TCRs grouped into clusters in the first cohort also showed a tendency toward co-occurrence across the roughly 130 validation repertoires, and about 94% of cluster scores exceeded 0. The authors suggested that the approach could potentially be extended to other disease states and immunological phenotypes. In vitro tests confirmed that three of the cytomegalovirus-associated TCR beta chains recognize cytomegalovirus antigens.

A word on this clone: The clone's antigen remains unknown. No quality values exist for individual bases; no much larger clone is one base distant.

The rearrangement joined TRBV7-8 to TRBJ2-7; 5 matching bases give a weak D call of TRBD2. The sample was PBMCs. The TCR originated in a young woman in good health and CMV-seropositive. For the CDR3, the sequence is CASSLRGPYEQYF. The DNA sequence is given as TGTGCCAGCAGCTTACGCGGGCCGTACGAGCAGTACTTC.